This TCR beta chain was captured by sequencing in a study of OX40 agonist ivuxolimab in advanced cancers. TCRdb's copy holds only in-frame clones and misses some; the assay was immunoSEQ multiplex PCR. Of roughly 79,000 clones listed, 84% were seen once; the top ten hold roughly 0.5%. CDR3 size: 14 residues. The germline gives CDR1 MDHEN, CDR2 SYDVKM. V lost 4 bases, J lost 0 bases, and 8 bases lay in between. The receptor's source is an adult with an advanced solid tumor such as melanoma, head and neck, liver or kidney cancer. The V call is TRBV28, the J call TRBJ2-3; D gene uncertain. The material was CD4+ or CD8+ T cells sorted from blood, obtained in a trial of the OX40 agonist ivuxolimab. CDR3: CASSSPRSTDTQYF. The CDR3 DNA reads TGTGCCAGCAGTTCTCCTAGGAGCACAGATACGCAGTATTTT.